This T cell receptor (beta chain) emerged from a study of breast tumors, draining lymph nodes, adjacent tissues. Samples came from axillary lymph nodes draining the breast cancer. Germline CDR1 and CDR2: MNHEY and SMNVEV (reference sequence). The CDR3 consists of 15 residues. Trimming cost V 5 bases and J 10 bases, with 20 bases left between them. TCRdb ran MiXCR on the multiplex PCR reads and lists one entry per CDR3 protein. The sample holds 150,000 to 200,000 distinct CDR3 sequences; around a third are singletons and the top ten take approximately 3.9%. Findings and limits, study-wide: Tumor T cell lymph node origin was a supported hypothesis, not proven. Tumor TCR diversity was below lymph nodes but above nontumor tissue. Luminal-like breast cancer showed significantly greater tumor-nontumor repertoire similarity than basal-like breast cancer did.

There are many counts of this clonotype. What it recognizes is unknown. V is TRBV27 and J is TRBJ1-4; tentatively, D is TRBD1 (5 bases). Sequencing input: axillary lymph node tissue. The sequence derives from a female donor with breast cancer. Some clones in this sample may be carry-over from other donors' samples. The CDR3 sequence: CASSPRDAGYVKLFF. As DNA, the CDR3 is TGTGCCAGCAGTCCCCGGGACGCAGGGTATGTAAAACTGTTTTTT.